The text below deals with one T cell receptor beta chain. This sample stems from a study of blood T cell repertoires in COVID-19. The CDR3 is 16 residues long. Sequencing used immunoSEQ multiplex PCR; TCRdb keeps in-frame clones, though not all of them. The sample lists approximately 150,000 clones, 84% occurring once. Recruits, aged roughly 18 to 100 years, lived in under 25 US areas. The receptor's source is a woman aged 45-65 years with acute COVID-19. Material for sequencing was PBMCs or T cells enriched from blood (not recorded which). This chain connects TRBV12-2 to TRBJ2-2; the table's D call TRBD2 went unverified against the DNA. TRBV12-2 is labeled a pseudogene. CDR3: CASRLAGWHNTGELFF. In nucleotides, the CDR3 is TGTGCAAGTCGCTTAGCCGGGTGGCATAACACCGGGGAGCTGTTTTTT.